Listed here are 20 T cell receptor beta chains from one sample, sequenced in a study of T cells in Graves' hyperthyroidism and ophthalmopathy. RNA transcripts were the template for amplifying TCR beta CDR3 regions. First-round RT-PCR targeting the TCR CDR3 was performed with the HTBI primer set. TCRdb redid the calling of the multiplex PCR reads with MiXCR, one entry per CDR3 protein. Of roughly 500,000 distinct CDR3 sequences in the sample, over 35% were seen once. Sequenced material: peripheral blood or thyroid tissue (not recorded which). The origin of the receptors is an adult woman with Graves' disease, either hyperthyroidism or ophthalmopathy (not recorded which).

The chain recombines TRBV6-6 with TRBJ1-6; 8 bases line up with TRBD1. In germline, CDR1 is MNHNY, CDR2 SVGAGI (reference sequence). V shed 8 bases, J shed 14 bases, and the junction held 11 bases outside the gene matches. CDR3 length: 13 amino acids. CDR3 residues: CASGGQDRAALHF. In DNA form, the CDR3 reads TGTGCCAGCGGGGGCCAGGACAGGGCCGCCCTCCACTTT.

This clonotype was counted at least ten times. The chain joins TRBV7-2 to TRBJ1-1; the D gene is possibly TRBD1 (6 bases). Germline assignment: CDR1 SGHTA and CDR2 FQGNSA. Trimming took off 3 bases at V and 5 bases at J, with 10 bases between the two ends. This CDR3 spans 13 amino acids. The DNA of the CDR3 is TGTGCCAGCAGCTTTGGGGGACAAACTGAAGCTTTCTTT. As protein: CASSFGGQTEAFF. Variable domain in full (rest from reference TRBV7-2 and TRBJ1-1): GAGVSQSPSNKVTEKGKDVELRCDPISGHTALYWYRQSLGQGLEFLIYFQGNSAPDKSGLPSDRFSAERTGGSVSTLTIQRTQQEDSAVYLCASSFGGQTEAFFGQGTRLTVV.

The chain uses TRBV7-2 and TRBJ2-7; TRBD2 agrees at 8 bases. The V gene's germline CDR1 is SGHTA and CDR2 FQGNSA. J lost 4 bases, V lost 1 base, and 3 bases had no gene match. This CDR3 contains 14 residues. The CDR3 nucleotides are TGTGCCAGCAGCTTAGGTAGCGGGATGTACGAGCAGTACTTC. As protein: CASSLGSGMYEQYF.

The chain is built from TRBV7-9 and TRBJ1-1; D unresolved. CDR1 is SEHNR and CDR2 is FQNEAQ in the germline V gene (reference sequence). Trimming pared 1 base from V and 1 base from J, leaving 16 bases between. CDR3 length: 17 amino acids. The CDR3 DNA follows: TGTGCCAGCAGCTTAGTTGGGTACAGCCCGCAGAACACTGAAGCTTTCTTT. This gives the protein CASSLVGYSPQNTEAFF.

The sample holds many counts of this clonotype. The genes are TRBV20-1 and TRBJ2-5; 9 bases agree with TRBD2. In germline, CDR1 is DFQATT, CDR2 SNEGSKA (reference sequence). The length of the CDR3 is 18 residues. V lost 0 bases, J lost 4 bases, and 15 bases stayed unmatched. CDR3 sequence reads: CSARDEGVAGDGGETQYF. Written as DNA, the CDR3 is TGCAGTGCTAGAGATGAAGGGGTAGCGGGAGATGGGGGAGAGACCCAGTACTTC.

This clonotype has more than one count but fewer than ten. This rearrangement joins TRBV10-3 to TRBJ2-1, with TRBD2 matching 14 bases. The CDR3 has 14 residues. Germline CDR1 reads ENHRY; CDR2 reads SYGVKD. The V segment lost 11 bases and the J segment 14 bases; nucleotides outside the gene matches: 14. The CDR3 sequence: CAVSGTSGRVGEFF. DNA for the CDR3: TGTGCCGTCTCCGGGACTAGCGGGAGAGTTGGCGAGTTCTTC.

The rearrangement uses TRBV18 and TRBJ1-5; D ambiguous. The V gene lost 3 bases and the J gene lost 0 bases, with 6 bases spanning the gap. The length of the CDR3 is 14 residues. Germline loops: CDR1 KGHSH, CDR2 LQKENI. The CDR3 is CASSPEYSNQPQHF. CDR3 in DNA: TGTGCCAGCTCACCCGAGTATAGCAATCAGCCCCAGCATTTT.

This clonotype was picked up many times. This sequence joins TRBV2 and TRBJ1-1; 9 positions agree with TRBD1. Germline values: CDR1 SNHLY, CDR2 FYNNEI. The CDR3 consists of 13 residues. J lost 0 bases, V lost 8 bases, and 1 base had no gene match. CDR3 protein: CASGDRVNTEAFF. The CDR3 DNA reads TGTGCCAGCGGGGACAGGGTGAACACTGAAGCTTTCTTT.

In its sample, this clonotype was seen many times. The CDR3 DNA is TGCAGTGCTCCAGTCGATCAGAGCTCCTATAATTCACCCCTCCACTTT. Residues: CSAPVDQSSYNSPLHF. V and J are TRBV20-1 and TRBJ1-6; D is unclear. The germline V gene has CDR1 DFQATT and CDR2 SNEGSKA (reference sequence). The CDR3 is 16 residues long. The V end was cut by 5 bases, the J end by 0 bases, with 14 bases between.

This clonotype was recorded many times. The chain uses TRBV12-3 or TRBV12-4 and TRBJ1-6, with D possibly being TRBD1 (6 bases). The CDR3 covers 15 residues. V lost 7 bases and J 9 bases, leaving 19 bases between the germline ends. CDR3 in amino acids: CASTTVTGSSSPLHF. CDR3 coding DNA: TGTGCCAGCACCACCGTTACAGGGTCGAGTTCACCCCTCCACTTT.

The J gene is TRBJ1-2, the V gene TRBV29-1, with D possibly matching TRBD1 (6 bases). Germline CDR1 SQVTM, CDR2 ANQGSEA. Deletions cut 7 bases from V and 0 bases from J, with 12 bases between. This CDR3 is 13 amino acids long. The CDR3 region has the DNA TGCAGCGCTGTACAGGGCACTAACTATGGCTACACCTTC. Its protein product is CSAVQGTNYGYTF.

The table lists this clonotype with many counts. The chain uses TRBV5-4 and TRBJ1-1; 8 bases match TRBD1. The ends lost 0 bases at V and 6 bases at J; junction bases unmatched: 4. The CDR3 is 14 residues long. Germline CDR1 SGHNT, CDR2 YYREEE (reference sequence). The CDR3 DNA is TGTGCCAGCAGCTTGGAGACAGGGGTTGCTGAAGCTTTCTTT. Protein sequence: CASSLETGVAEAFF.

The chain recombines TRBV15 with TRBJ2-5; the match to TRBD1 covers 11 bases. The CDR3 runs 16 residues. Germline values: CDR1 LNHNV, CDR2 YYDKDF (reference sequence). After removal of 3 bases from V and 4 bases from J, the junction contained 7 bases not matched to a gene. CDR3 DNA: TGTGCCACCAGCAGCAGCCAGGACAGGGGGCGAGAGACCCAGTACTTC. It translates to CATSSSQDRGRETQYF.

The chain recombines TRBV5-1 with TRBJ2-5; 10 nucleotides align to TRBD2. With 0 bases clipped from V and 2 bases from J, the junction kept 4 bases outside the gene matches. This CDR3 region has 16 residues. Germline CDR1 and CDR2: SGHRS and YFSETQ. The CDR3 coding sequence is TGCGCCAGCAGCTTGGGATCACTAGCGGGACAAGAGACCCAGTACTTC. Translated: CASSLGSLAGQETQYF.

The rearrangement uses TRBV2 and TRBJ2-6, with 7 bases that match TRBD2. Losses at the gene ends were 5 bases for V and 8 bases for J; bases not matched to a gene: 6. The CDR3 is made up of 14 amino acids. Germline lookup yields CDR1 SNHLY and CDR2 FYNNEI. CDR3 coding DNA: TGTGCCAGCAGTCGATGGGAGGGGACCAACGTCCTGACTTTC. It yields the protein CASSRWEGTNVLTF.

This clonotype was recorded at least ten times. DNA of the CDR3: TGTGCCATCAGTGAGGGTGGGACCTACGAGCAGTACTTC. It is translated as CAISEGGTYEQYF. The rearrangement joins TRBV10-3 to TRBJ2-7, with no clear D. Germline CDR1 and CDR2: ENHRY and SYGVKD. V lost 2 bases, J lost 2 bases, and 7 bases lay in between. This CDR3 spans 13 amino acids.

The chain combines TRBV7-7 with TRBJ2-2; 7 nucleotides agree with TRBD1. The CDR3 covers 15 residues. Per germline, CDR1 SSHAT and CDR2 FNYEAQ (reference sequence). V lost 5 bases to trimming and J lost 4 bases; unmatched junction nucleotides: 7. CDR3 residues: CASSPGQVSTGELFF. The CDR3 nucleotides read TGTGCCAGCAGCCCCGGACAGGTTTCCACCGGGGAGCTGTTTTTT.

The sample holds many counts of this clonotype. The rearrangement links TRBV12-3 or TRBV12-4 to TRBJ1-4, with D maybe TRBD1 (5 bases). This CDR3 contains 15 residues. Between the trimmed V and J ends, which lost 6 bases and 6 bases, there was a span of 17 bases. CDR3 amino acids: CASSLGPGGYEKLFF. DNA for the CDR3: TGTGCCAGCAGCCTGGGGCCAGGTGGTTATGAAAAACTGTTTTTT.

This clonotype was recorded a few times. This chain connects TRBV30 to TRBJ1-2, with D possibly TRBD1 on 6 matching bases. The CDR3 is 15 amino acids. Germline V gene lookup returns CDR1 GTSNPN and CDR2 SVGIG (reference sequence). The V gene lost 5 bases and the J gene lost 6 bases, with 22 bases spanning the gap. The CDR3 region is CAWAKGGRGRDGYTF. The CDR3 DNA follows: TGTGCCTGGGCGAAGGGGGGGAGGGGTAGAGATGGCTACACCTTC.

This clonotype was recorded at least ten times. The genes are TRBV19 and TRBJ2-7; the D is unclear. Trimming stripped 7 bases from V and 2 bases from J, with 12 bases between. The length of the CDR3 is 13 residues. CDR1 LNHDA and CDR2 SQIVND come from the germline V gene (reference sequence). CDR3 in amino acids: CASTPGSTYEQYF. The CDR3 DNA sequence: TGTGCCAGTACCCCGGGCTCTACCTACGAGCAGTACTTC. The full variable domain, completed using reference TRBV19 and TRBJ2-7, is DGGITQSPKYLFRKEGQNVTLSCEQNLNHDAMYWYRQDPGQGLRLIYYSQIVNDFQKGDIAEGYSVSREKKESFPLTVTSAQKNPTAFYLCASTPGSTYEQYFGPGTRLTVT.